This section outlines one T cell receptor beta chain sequence together with its context. The germline V gene has CDR1 LNHDA and CDR2 SQIVND (reference sequence). Trimming left V 4 bases short and J 1 base short, with 16 bases between. This CDR3 region has 16 residues. The record originates from a study of shared clonotypes between healthy human individuals. Study summary: Used for every donor were three CD4 naive, three CD4 memory, two CD8 naive and one CD8 memory plate.

The table came from immunoSEQ multiplex PCR; TCRdb's copy has only in-frame clones and leaves some out. The sample has about 640,000 clones; roughly 70% are singletons. Sequencing input: memory CD4+ T cells sorted from blood. The subset here: CD45RA-negative fraction. The receptor was isolated from a woman under 40 in good health. The J gene is TRBJ2-5, the V gene TRBV19; D may correspond to TRBD1 or TRBD2 (6 bases each). The CDR3 here is CASSSRGGSPQETQYF. CDR3 bases: TGTGCCAGTAGTAGCAGAGGGGGGTCCCCCCAAGAGACCCAGTACTTC.